This T cell receptor (beta chain) was documented in a study of T cells in women clearing cervical HPV infection. As for the study in general: Blood came at first lesion visit for cases, post-clearance for controls.

V gave up 5 bases and J gave up 5 bases, with 18 bases separating them. The length of the CDR3 is 15 residues. Germline V gives CDR1 SEHNR, CDR2 FQNEAQ (reference sequence). Generated by immunoSEQ multiplex PCR, the TCRdb table keeps only in-frame clones and is missing some. The sample has approximately 33,000 clones; the top ten hold around 8.4%. For this clone: The read ends 3 residues before the CDR3 terminus; that terminus is restored from the germline J gene.

Sequencing used blood buffy coat. This TCR was recovered from a woman between 18 and 70 years old with a cervical HPV16 infection that either progressed to CIN3+ or cleared (not recorded which). The chain carries TRBV7-9 and TRBJ1-1; maybe TRBD1 (5 bases). The sequenced part of the CDR3 DNA is TGTGCCAGCAGCCCCCATCGCTCGGGGGGAACTGAA. Translated, it gives CASSPHRSGGTE. The whole CDR3 sequence is CASSPHRSGGTEAFF.